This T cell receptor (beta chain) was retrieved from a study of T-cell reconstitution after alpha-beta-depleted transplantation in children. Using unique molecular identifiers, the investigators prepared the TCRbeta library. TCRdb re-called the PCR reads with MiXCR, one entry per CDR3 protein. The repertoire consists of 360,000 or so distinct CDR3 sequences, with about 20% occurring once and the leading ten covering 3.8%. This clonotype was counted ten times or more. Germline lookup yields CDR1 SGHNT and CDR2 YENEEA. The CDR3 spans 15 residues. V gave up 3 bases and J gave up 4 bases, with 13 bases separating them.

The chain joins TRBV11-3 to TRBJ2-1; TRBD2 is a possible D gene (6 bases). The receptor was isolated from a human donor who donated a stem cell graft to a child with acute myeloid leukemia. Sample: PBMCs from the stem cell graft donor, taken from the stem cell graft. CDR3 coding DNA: TGTGCCAGCAGCTTCATAGGGCGGGGATACAATGAGCAGTTCTTC. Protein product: CASSFIGRGYNEQFF.